What follows is one T cell receptor beta chain and its context. Its antigen is not identified. Repertoires were sampled repeatedly during chemoradiotherapy. The source of the sample is a study of chemoradiotherapy in HPV16-positive cancers. Background on the study: Candidate HPV-specific clones and shared TCR motifs came from a couple of HPV16-positive patients.

This CDR3 is 15 amino acids long. CDR1 is MDHEN, CDR2 SYDVKM, per germline. Trimming removed 6 bases at V and 5 bases at J, with 19 bases between. The method was immunoSEQ multiplex PCR; TCRdb's version includes in-frame clones alone and lacks a portion of them. Of several hundred clones listed, approximately 86% are singletons. Regarding the study as a whole: Candidate HPV-specific clones and E7-related TCR motifs grew in tumor during treatment.

Sequencing used tumor tissue, obtained from a patient who underwent chemoradiotherapy. This TCR was sampled from a human donor with HPV-associated anogenital cancer. The rearrangement joins TRBV28 to TRBJ1-2; D possibly corresponds to TRBD1 (6 bases). CDR3 sequence: CASRPTGGSGYGYTF. The CDR3, as DNA: TGTGCCAGCAGACCGACAGGCGGCTCGGGATATGGCTACACCTTC.